The rows below give T cell receptor beta chains drawn from one sample of a study of radiotherapy plus CTLA-4 blockade in lung cancer. TCRdb keeps only in-frame clones here, not all; method: immunoSEQ multiplex PCR. Among about 53,000 clones listed, about 85% were seen once. Sequencing was performed on peripheral blood, taken from a patient treated with radiotherapy plus ipilimumab. These receptors all stem from a human donor with non-small cell lung cancer whose response to radiotherapy plus ipilimumab could not be evaluated. Both conserved end residues are part of each CDR3. D genes are given only for firm matches. Clone size is stated in some rows and not others, as once, few, many or a class when expanded.

>TRBV19|TRBJ1-2|TRBD1|once
TGTGCCAGCCTCACCCCGGGACAGTCCTATGGCTACACCTTC
CASLTPGQSYGYTF
>TRBV28|TRBJ1-2|TRBD1|-
TGTGCCAGCAGTATCGACAGGGTTAACTATGGCTACACCTTC
CASSIDRVNYGYTF
>TRBV15|TRBJ1-1|-|-
TGTGCCACCAGCAGAGGGGGGGGAGAAGCCACTGAAGCTTTCTTT
CATSRGGGEATEAFF
>TRBV16|TRBJ2-7|-|-
TGTGCCAGCAGCCAATTCCGTATCTACGAGCAGTACTTC
CASSQFRIYEQYF
>TRBV28|TRBJ2-3|-|-
TGTGCCAGCAGTACCATAGGCAGGGGAACAGATACGCAGTATTTT
CASSTIGRGTDTQYF
>TRBV7-9|TRBJ1-2|TRBD1|few
TGTGCCAGCAGCTTTGCTTTGGACAGGGAAGGGGGCGGCTACACCTTC
CASSFALDREGGGYTF
>TRBV5-8|TRBJ1-1|-|-
TGTGCCAGCCCGGAAGAGGAGGTGAACACTGAAGCTTTCTTT
CASPEEEVNTEAFF
>TRBV7-9|TRBJ2-7|TRBD2|-
TGTGCCAGCAGCCCTGGGACTAGCGGGAGTCACGAGCAGTACTTC
CASSPGTSGSHEQYF
>TRBV7-2|TRBJ1-2|TRBD1|-
TGTGCCAGCAGCTTAATCGGGACAGGGGCAGTGAATGGCTACACCTTC
CASSLIGTGAVNGYTF
>TRBV15|TRBJ2-7|-|-
TGTGCCACCAGCAGAGACTGGCCTGAAGAGCAGTACTTC
CATSRDWPEEQYF
>TRBV19|TRBJ1-1|-|once
TGTGCCAGTAGTATAGAGCCCGACAGTGAAGCTTTCTTT
CASSIEPDSEAFF
>TRBV19|TRBJ1-4|-|-
TGTGCCAGTAGGCGGACGGGAAATGAAAAACTGTTTTTT
CASRRTGNEKLFF
>TRBV25-1|TRBJ2-3|-|-
TGTGCCAGCAGGGGGCAAGGAGATACGCAGTATTTT
CASRGQGDTQYF
>TRBV6-1|TRBJ2-1|TRBD2|-
TGTGCCAGCAGTGAATATGCTAGCGGAAAATACAATGAGCAGTTCTTC
CASSEYASGKYNEQFF
>TRBV6-5|TRBJ2-3|-|-
TGTGCCAGCAGAGACCCCGTACAGGCTCCAGATACGCAGTATTTT
CASRDPVQAPDTQYF
>TRBV5-4|TRBJ2-3|-|once
TGTGCCAGCAGCTTGGGCGGCGGCCGCACAGATACGCAGTATTTT
CASSLGGGRTDTQYF
>TRBV18|TRBJ2-1|-|once
TGTGCCAGCTCACTCGGACAGTACAATGAGCAGTTCTTC
CASSLGQYNEQFF
>TRBV5-1|TRBJ2-7|-|-
TGCGCCAGCAGCTTGTTTCCTGGAGCCTACGAGCAGTACTTC
CASSLFPGAYEQYF
>TRBV10-3|TRBJ1-6|TRBD1|-
TGTGCCACACGGGACAGCTCCTATAATTCACCCCTCCACTTT
CATRDSSYNSPLHF
>TRBV25-1|TRBJ2-6|-|-
TGTGCCAGCAGTAACGGACGCCTCCGGGGGGGGGCCAACGTCCTGACTTTC
CASSNGRLRGGANVLTF
>TRBV4-2|TRBJ1-1|-|-
TGTGCCAGCAGCCATCCCCCCAGGCACACTGAAGCTTTCTTT
CASSHPPRHTEAFF
>TRBV9|TRBJ2-3|-|-
TGTGCCAGCAGCGTAGTCAGGGTCGATACGCAGTATTTT
CASSVVRVDTQYF
>TRBV6-6|TRBJ1-1|-|-
TGTGCCAGCAGTTACAGTCGATGGGAGACTGAAGCTTTCTTT
CASSYSRWETEAFF
>TRBV7-8|TRBJ1-4|TRBD1|-
TGTGCCAGCACCCCAAGGGGGCGGATGCCGGCTAATGAAAAACTGTTTTTT
CASTPRGRMPANEKLFF
>TRBV4-2|TRBJ2-1|TRBD2|-
TGTGCCAGCAGCCAAGATTTTGGGGCCGGGAGATGGACTAGCGCTGGTGAGCAGTTCTTC
CASSQDFGAGRWTSAGEQFF
>TRBV9|TRBJ2-1|TRBD2|-
TGTGCCAGCAGCGGTAGCGGGAGGGCCTTGGATGAGCAGTTCTTC
CASSGSGRALDEQFF
>TRBV13|TRBJ1-4|-|-
TGTGCCAGCAGCTTAGGCCGGGATAATGAAAAACTGTTTTTT
CASSLGRDNEKLFF